The present TCR beta chain was sequenced within a study of blood T cell repertoires in COVID-19. Looking at the study overall: The study drew acute and convalescent COVID-19 samples from the United States, Italy and Spain. T cells, B-cell-depleted T cells, or PBMCs supplied cDNA or gDNA.

Germline V lookup: CDR1 SGHNT, CDR2 YENEEA. J gave up 4 bases and V 6 bases, and 6 bases lay outside the gene matches. The CDR3 covers 16 residues. Some clones are missing from TCRdb's copy, which holds only in-frame ones; the method was immunoSEQ multiplex PCR. The sample shows around 250,000 clones, more than 80% of them seen only once. J is TRBJ2-2 and V is TRBV11-3; 12 nucleotides agree with TRBD2. This sequence was found in a man aged 50 or older who had been exposed to COVID-19. Sequencing input: PBMCs or T cells enriched from blood (not recorded which). The CDR3 spells CASRPSGRAFTGELFF. The DNA of the CDR3 is TGTGCCAGCAGACCTAGCGGGAGGGCTTTCACCGGGGAGCTGTTTTTT.